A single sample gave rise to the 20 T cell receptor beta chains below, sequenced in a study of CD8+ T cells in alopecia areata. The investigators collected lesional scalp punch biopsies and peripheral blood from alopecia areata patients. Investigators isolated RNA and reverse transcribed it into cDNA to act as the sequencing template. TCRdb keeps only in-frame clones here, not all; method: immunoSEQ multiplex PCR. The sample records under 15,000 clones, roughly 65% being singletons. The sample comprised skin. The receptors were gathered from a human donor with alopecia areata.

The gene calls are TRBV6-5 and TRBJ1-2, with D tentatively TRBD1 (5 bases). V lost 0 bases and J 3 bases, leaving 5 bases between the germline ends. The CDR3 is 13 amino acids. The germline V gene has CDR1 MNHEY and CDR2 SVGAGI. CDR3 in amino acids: CASSYSGHYGYTF. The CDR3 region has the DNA TGTGCCAGCAGTTACTCGGGACACTATGGCTACACCTTC.

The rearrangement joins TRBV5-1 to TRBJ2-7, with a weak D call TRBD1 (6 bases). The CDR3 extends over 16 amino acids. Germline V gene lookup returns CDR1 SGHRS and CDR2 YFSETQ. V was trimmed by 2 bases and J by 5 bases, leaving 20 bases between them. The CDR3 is CASSLQGRGAVDEQYF. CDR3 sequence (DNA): TGCGCCAGCAGCTTACAGGGCCGGGGAGCGGTAGACGAGCAGTACTTC.

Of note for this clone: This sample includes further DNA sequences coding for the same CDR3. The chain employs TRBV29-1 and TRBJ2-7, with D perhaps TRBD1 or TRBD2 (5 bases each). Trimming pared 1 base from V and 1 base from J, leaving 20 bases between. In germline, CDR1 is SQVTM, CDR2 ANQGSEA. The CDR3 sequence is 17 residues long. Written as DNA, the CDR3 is TGCAGCGTTGAAGGCTTCGAGGGGCAGCATCTTTCCTACGAGCAGTACTTC. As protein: CSVEGFEGQHLSYEQYF.

This chain's CDR3 is CASSLSRQGGFYGYTF. The CDR3 nucleotides read TGTGCCAGCAGTTTATCGAGGCAGGGGGGATTCTATGGCTACACCTTC. This chain links TRBV27 with TRBJ1-2; 7 bases are a match to TRBD1. With 0 bases clipped from V and 4 bases from J, the junction kept 8 bases outside the gene matches. CDR1 is MNHEY, CDR2 SMNVEV, per germline (reference sequence). This CDR3 has 16 amino acids.

CDR3 residues: CAWSRRRGNEQFF. The CDR3 coding sequence is TGTGCCTGGAGCCGTAGGCGAGGCAATGAGCAGTTCTTC. The V call is TRBV30, the J call TRBJ2-1; no clear D. V shed 3 bases and J shed 6 bases, with 12 bases lying between them. The CDR3 covers 13 residues. Germline lookup yields CDR1 GTSNPN and CDR2 SVGIG (reference sequence).

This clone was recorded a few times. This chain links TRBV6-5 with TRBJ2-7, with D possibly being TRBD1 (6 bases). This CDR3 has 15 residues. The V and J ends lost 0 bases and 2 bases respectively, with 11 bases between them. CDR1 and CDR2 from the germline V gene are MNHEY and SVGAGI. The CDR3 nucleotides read TGTGCCAGCAGTTACTCGGCAGGGGAAACCTACGAGCAGTACTTC. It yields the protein CASSYSAGETYEQYF.

The CDR3 DNA reads TGTGCCAGCACTTCTACCGGAGCCAAAAACATTCAGTACTTC. Translating it yields CASTSTGAKNIQYF. This sequence joins TRBV6-5 and TRBJ2-4; D gene unclear. Between the trimmed V and J ends, which lost 7 bases and 0 bases, there was a span of 10 bases. CDR1 and CDR2 from the germline V gene are MNHEY and SVGAGI. There are 14 residues in the CDR3.

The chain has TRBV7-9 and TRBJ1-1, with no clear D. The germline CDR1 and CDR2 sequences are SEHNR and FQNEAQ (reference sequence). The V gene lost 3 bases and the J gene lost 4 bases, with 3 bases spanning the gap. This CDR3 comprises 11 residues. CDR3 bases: TGTGCCAGCAGCTTCGCCACTGAAGCTTTCTTT. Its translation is CASSFATEAFF.

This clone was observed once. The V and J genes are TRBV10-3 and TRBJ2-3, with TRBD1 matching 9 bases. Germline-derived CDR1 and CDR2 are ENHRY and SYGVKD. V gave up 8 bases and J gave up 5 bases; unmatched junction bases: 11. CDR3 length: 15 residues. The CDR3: CAIRTLETGGDTQYF. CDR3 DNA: TGTGCCATCCGGACCCTCGAGACAGGGGGAGATACGCAGTATTTT.

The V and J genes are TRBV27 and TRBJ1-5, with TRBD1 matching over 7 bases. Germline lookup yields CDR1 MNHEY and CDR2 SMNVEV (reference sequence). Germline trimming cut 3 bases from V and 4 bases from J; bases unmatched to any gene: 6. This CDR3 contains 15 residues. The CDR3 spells CASSFIGTDNQPQHF. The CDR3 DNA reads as TGTGCCAGCAGTTTTATAGGGACAGATAATCAGCCCCAGCATTTT.

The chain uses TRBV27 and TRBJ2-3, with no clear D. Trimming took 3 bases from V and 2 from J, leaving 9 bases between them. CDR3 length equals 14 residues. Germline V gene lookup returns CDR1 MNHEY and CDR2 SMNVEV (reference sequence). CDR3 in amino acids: CASSFRSNTDTQYF. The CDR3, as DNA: TGTGCCAGCAGTTTTCGGTCAAACACAGATACGCAGTATTTT.

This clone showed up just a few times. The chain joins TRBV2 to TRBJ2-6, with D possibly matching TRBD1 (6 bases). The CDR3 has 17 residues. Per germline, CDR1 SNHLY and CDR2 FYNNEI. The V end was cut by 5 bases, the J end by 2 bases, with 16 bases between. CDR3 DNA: TGTGCCAGCAGTCAGGCGACAGGTAACACTGGGGCCAACGTCCTGACTTTC. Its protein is CASSQATGNTGANVLTF. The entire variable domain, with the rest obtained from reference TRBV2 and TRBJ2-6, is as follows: EPEVTQTPSHQVTQMGQEVILRCVPISNHLYFYWYRQILGQKVEFLVSFYNNEISEKSEIFDDQFSVERPDGSNFTLKIRSTKLEDSAMYFCASSQATGNTGANVLTFGAGSRLTVL.

The CDR3 protein is CASGPTARNTEAFF. CDR3 sequence (DNA): TGTGCTAGTGGTCCGACAGCCAGGAACACTGAAGCTTTCTTT. The chain carries TRBV12-5 and TRBJ1-1; weak D call: TRBD1 (5 bases). Germline V gives CDR1 LGHNT, CDR2 FRNRAP. Trimming took off 5 bases at V and 1 base at J, with 11 bases between the two ends. The CDR3 is 14 residues long.

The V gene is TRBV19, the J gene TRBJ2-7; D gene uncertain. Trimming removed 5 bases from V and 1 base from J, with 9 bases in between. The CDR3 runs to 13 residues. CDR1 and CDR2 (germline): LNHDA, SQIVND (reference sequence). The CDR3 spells CASSSEDSYEQYF. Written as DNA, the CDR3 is TGTGCCAGTAGTTCAGAGGATTCCTACGAGCAGTACTTC.

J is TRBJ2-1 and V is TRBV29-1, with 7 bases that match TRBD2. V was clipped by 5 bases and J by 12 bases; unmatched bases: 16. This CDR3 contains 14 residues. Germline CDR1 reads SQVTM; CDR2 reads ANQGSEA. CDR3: CSVLSGNSPGGQFF. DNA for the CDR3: TGCAGCGTTTTGTCGGGGAACTCTCCGGGGGGGCAGTTCTTC.

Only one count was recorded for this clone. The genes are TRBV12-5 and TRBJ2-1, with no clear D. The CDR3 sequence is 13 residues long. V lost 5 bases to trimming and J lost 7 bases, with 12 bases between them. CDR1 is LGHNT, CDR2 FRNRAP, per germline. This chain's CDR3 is CASGVKTRNEQFF. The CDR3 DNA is TGTGCTAGTGGTGTAAAGACAAGAAATGAGCAGTTCTTC.

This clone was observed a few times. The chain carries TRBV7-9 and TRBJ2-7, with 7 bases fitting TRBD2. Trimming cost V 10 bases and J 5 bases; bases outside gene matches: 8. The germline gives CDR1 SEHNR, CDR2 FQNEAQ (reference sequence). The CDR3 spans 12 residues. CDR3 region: CATLRAGDEQYF. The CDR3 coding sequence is TGTGCCACCCTCCGGGCGGGGGACGAGCAGTACTTC.

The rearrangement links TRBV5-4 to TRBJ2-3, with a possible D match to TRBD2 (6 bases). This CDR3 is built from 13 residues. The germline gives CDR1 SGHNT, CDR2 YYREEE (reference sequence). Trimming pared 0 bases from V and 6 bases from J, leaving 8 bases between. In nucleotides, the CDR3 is TGTGCCAGCAGCTTGGGCGGGGAGGATACGCAGTATTTT. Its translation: CASSLGGEDTQYF.

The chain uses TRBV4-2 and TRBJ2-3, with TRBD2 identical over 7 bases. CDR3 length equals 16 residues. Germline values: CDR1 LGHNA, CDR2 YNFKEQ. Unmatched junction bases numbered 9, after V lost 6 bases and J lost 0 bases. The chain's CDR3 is CASRLTLASSTDTQYF. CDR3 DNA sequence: TGTGCCAGCAGGCTTACACTAGCGTCTAGCACAGATACGCAGTATTTT.

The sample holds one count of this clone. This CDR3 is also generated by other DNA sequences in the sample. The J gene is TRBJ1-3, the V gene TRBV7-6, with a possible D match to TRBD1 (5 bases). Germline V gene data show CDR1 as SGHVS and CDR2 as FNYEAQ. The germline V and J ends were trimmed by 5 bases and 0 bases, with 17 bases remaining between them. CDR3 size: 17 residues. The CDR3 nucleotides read TGTGCCAGCAGCCCGAGGAGTGGGACGGACTCTGGAAACACCATATATTTT. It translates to CASSPRSGTDSGNTIYF.